This T cell receptor beta chain was retrieved from a study of blood T cell repertoires in COVID-19. Study summary: Samples came from the United States, Italy and Spain, spanning acute and convalescent COVID-19.

In the authors' methods: Amplification with reference gene primers provided the estimates of nucleated cell counts. The assay was immunoSEQ multiplex PCR, and TCRdb's table has in-frame clones only and misses some. The V and J calls and clone size come from that table; D and trimming were worked out from the DNA. Of about 170,000 clones in the sample, 70% to 90% are singletons; the top ten hold 7.5% to 10%. This clone was detected a few times. V lost 7 bases and J lost 4, with 11 bases in between. CDR1 and CDR2 from the germline V gene are SGHRS and YFSETQ. This CDR3 has 12 residues. The sequencing sample was made of peripheral blood. The clonotype originates from a woman of 80 years or more with COVID-19, enrolled during active disease. This sequence joins TRBV5-1 and TRBJ1-2; TRBD1 might be the D (6 bases). This CDR3 reads CASADRLYGYTF. The CDR3 DNA reads TGCGCCAGCGCTGACAGGCTCTATGGCTACACCTTC.